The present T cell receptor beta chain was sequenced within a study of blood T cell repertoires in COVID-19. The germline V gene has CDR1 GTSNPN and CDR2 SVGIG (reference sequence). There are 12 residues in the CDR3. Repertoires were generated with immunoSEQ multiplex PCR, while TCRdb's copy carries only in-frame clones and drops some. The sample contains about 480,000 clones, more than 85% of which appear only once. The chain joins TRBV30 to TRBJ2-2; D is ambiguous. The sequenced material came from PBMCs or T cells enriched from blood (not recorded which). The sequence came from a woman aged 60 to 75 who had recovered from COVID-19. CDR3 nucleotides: TGTGCAACAACCGCGAACACCGGGGAGCTGTTTTTT. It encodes CATTANTGELFF.